Listed here is a single T cell receptor (beta chain). Its recognized antigen is unknown. Per-base qualities were not stored, and no clone one base away is much larger. Libraries came from the immunoSEQ multiplex PCR assay. Entries here come from immuneACCESS through TCRdb and include only in-frame sequences with V and J called. Some clones fail to appear in such tables; in the studies checked, an unresolved V gene covers under half of the shortfall, and the cause of the remainder is unknown. The sample profile shows about 30,000 clones; 70% to 80% of them were found once. The ten biggest clones cover approximately 1% of the sample. These data originate in a study of T cells in narcolepsy listed by TCRdb under 2018. About the study as a whole: Healthy control donors were enrolled in the study alongside patients who had narcolepsy type 1 or type 2 (NT1, NT2). The study sought autoreactive T cells targeting hypocretin neuron self-antigens (hypocretin, TRIB2) in narcolepsy patients, using TCR Vbeta sequencing to track clonotypes in blood and CSF. General findings and caveats noted by the study authors: According to the report, autoreactive clonotypes were detected serially in the blood of the same patients and of different patients, but not in healthy controls. Numbers of sequenced blood memory CD4+ clonotypes were comparable, with averages of some 38,000 in patients and about 35,000 in controls. HCRT-specific and TRIB2-specific autoreactive clonotypes were highlighted in plots that compared CD4+ T cell clonotypes in CSF versus blood from the same patient. Certain blood memory CD4+ repertoires from patients and controls had no sequences that matched autoreactive T cell clones.

The germline ends are 12 bases apart after V is trimmed by 0 bases and J by 6 bases. Including cysteine and phenylalanine, the CDR3 has 15 amino acids. Only the CDR3 DNA is retained, 45 bases long and in frame from the first base. The germline V gene yields SGDLS for CDR1 and YYNGEE for CDR2. For TCR Vbeta sequencing, memory CD4+ T cells were sorted ex vivo from the peripheral blood of both healthy controls and narcolepsy patients. Input material: CD45RA- memory CD4+ T cells from PBMCs. The sample's cell subset or site label, in plain terms: memory T cells sorted ex vivo from peripheral blood. This TCR derives from a human donor with narcolepsy. Recombination joined TRBV9 with TRBJ2-2; possibly the D gene is TRBD1, per 5 matching bases. The nucleotide sequence reads TGTGCCAGCAGCGTAGAGGGGCGTCTCGCCGGGGAGCTGTTTTTT. It translates as CASSVEGRLAGELFF.